This T cell receptor beta chain was sequenced during a study of blood T cells in healthy people across ages. On this clonotype: The antigen is unknown.

With a J-beta primer mix and a sample-barcoded 5' primer, a second PCR ran about 7 to 12 cycles. TCRdb reprocessed the 5' RACE reads via MiXCR and lists one record per CDR3 protein. The sample comprises about 800,000 distinct CDR3 sequences, roughly 25% of which are singletons, and 3% to 4% rests with the top ten. Broader study findings: Estimated diversity, derived from one million T cells, was regarded as an underestimate. Age advanced and TCR beta diversity per million T cells fell, roughly linearly.

Another study also made use of these data, one on T cells of mothers and their children. That paper notes: Each child contributed about 3 million TCR beta CDR3 reads, while each mother contributed over 9 million. There were no persistent microchimeric T cell clones detected.

Sequenced: blood. This sequence originates from a boy aged 5-17 years in good health.

The CDR3 here is CATRRSYEQYF. DNA of the CDR3: TGTGCTACGAGACGGTCCTACGAGCAGTACTTC. The V and J genes are TRBV6-5 and TRBJ2-7; D call uncertain. CDR1 is MNHEY, CDR2 SVGAGI, per germline. CDR3 length equals 11 residues.